These T cell receptor beta chains were read from a single sample in a study of T-cell memory formation after mild COVID-19. TCRdb called the 5' RACE reads again in MiXCR, with one record for every CDR3 protein. The table shows about 320,000 distinct CDR3 sequences, with around an eighth occurring only once. Material for sequencing was PBMCs or a T cell subset sorted from them (not recorded which). All receptors derive from a man younger than 30 who had mild COVID-19 (a few samples of this study predate the infection). Cell type and time point are not known. CDR3s include the opening cysteine and the closing phenylalanine or tryptophan. Only some rows state a clone size, as once, few, many or a class for expanded clones.

NA,TRBV5-1,CASSLGGFGHTDTQYF
once,TRBV7-2,CASTHRAGFPEQYF
NA,TRBV7-9,CASSLTGDTGELFF
NA,TRBV5-1,CASSTGTGSVEKLFF
NA,TRBV6-6,CASSLTGDNPYNEQFF
NA,TRBV7-9,CASRLKDGNEKLFF
many,TRBV5-6,CASSLLTSGTDTQYF
few,TRBV30,CAWRASGGIDTQYF
NA,TRBV3-1,CASRTLVPNTEAFF
NA,TRBV7-2,CASNLQGGWTDTQYF
NA,TRBV10-3,CAISDPDRGYGYTF
NA,TRBV11-2,CASSLVVERAYNEQFF
many,TRBV5-5,CASSLLDTGRDTGELFF
NA,TRBV7-9,CASSSYRSSYEQYF
few,TRBV18,CASSPLEPGQTLF
few,TRBV7-9,CASSLVFAAQETQYF
NA,TRBV11-2,CASSLILTDTQYF
few,TRBV6-5,CASSYSSRVDTIYF
few,TRBV14,CASSQDQRAGMNTEAFF
NA,TRBV7-9,CASTSPGQGAFEAFF
NA,TRBV18,CASSPGQGDREQFF
few,TRBV6-5,CASTSRSSGVDEQFF
few,TRBV7-3,CASSQDYYNEQFF
NA,TRBV6-1,CASSESRVPPGDTQYF
few,TRBV6-2/TRBV6-3,CASSKRGNSNQPQHF
NA,TRBV7-2,CASSLQSSNNEQFF
NA,TRBV6-4,CASRPANTGELFF
few,TRBV7-9,CASSSLDRGAYEQYF
few,TRBV7-3,CASSLVGGSPEQYF
few,TRBV3-1,CASSPGQVYSNQPQHF
few,TRBV6-5,CASRTDLDEKLFF
NA,TRBV29-1,CSVAKGQSTNTGELFF
NA,TRBV6-5,CASSSAGQGDYGYTF
few,TRBV29-1,CSVERGAYNEQFF
NA,TRBV5-1,CASSPTPQSNTEAFF
NA,TRBV19,CASRGTGTNTEAFF
few,TRBV7-8,CASSPSQGSYEQYF
NA,TRBV4-2,CASSQEQGAGETQYF
NA,TRBV6-8,CASSYGDRADSGANVLTF
NA,TRBV19,CASSGGLGLYEQYF
few,TRBV12-3/TRBV12-4,CASSFGTVGQYF
NA,TRBV20-1,CSAHRYLYNEQFF
few,TRBV20-1,CSARGGLQGSDYGYTF